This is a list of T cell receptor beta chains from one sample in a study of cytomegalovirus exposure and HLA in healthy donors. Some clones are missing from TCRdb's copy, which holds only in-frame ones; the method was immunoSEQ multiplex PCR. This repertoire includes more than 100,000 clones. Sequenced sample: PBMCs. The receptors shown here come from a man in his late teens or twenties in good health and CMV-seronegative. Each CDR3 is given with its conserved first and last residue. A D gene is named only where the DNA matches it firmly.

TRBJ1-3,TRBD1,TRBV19,TGTGCCAGTACCCCTCTGATCCGGGACAGGAGCTCTGGAAACACCATATATTTT,CASTPLIRDRSSGNTIYF
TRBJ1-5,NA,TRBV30,TGTGCCTGGAGTTTAAGACAGTATCAGCCCCAGCATTTT,CAWSLRQYQPQHF
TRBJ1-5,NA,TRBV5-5,TGTGCCAGCAGCCTTTCGGGATCACAAAGCAATCAGCCCCAGCATTTT,CASSLSGSQSNQPQHF
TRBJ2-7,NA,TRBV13,TGTGCCAGCAGCCACGGAGAGGCCTACGAGCAGTACTTC,CASSHGEAYEQYF
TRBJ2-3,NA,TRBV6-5,TGTGCCAGCAGTCCCCCGGGAGATACGCAGTATTTT,CASSPPGDTQYF
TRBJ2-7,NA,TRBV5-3,TGTGCCAGACCAGGGGCTAACGAGCAGTACTTC,CARPGANEQYF
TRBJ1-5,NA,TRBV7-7,TGTGCTAGCAGCCTGCGGGGTGCTGGGAGCAATCAGCCCCAGCATTTT,CASSLRGAGSNQPQHF
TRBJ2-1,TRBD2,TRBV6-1,TGTGCCAGCAGTGAATTCACGGGGGGCTCCTACAATGAGCAGTTCTTC,CASSEFTGGSYNEQFF
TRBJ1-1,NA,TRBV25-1,TGTGCCAGCAGTGAACCCAGCGCTGAAGCTTTCTTT,CASSEPSAEAFF
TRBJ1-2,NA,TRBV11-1,TGTGCCAGCAGCTTAGGGGCAGGCCCTAACTATGGCTACACCTTC,CASSLGAGPNYGYTF
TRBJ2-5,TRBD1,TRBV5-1,TGCGCCAGCAGCTTACAGGGGAACCAAGAGACCCAGTACTTC,CASSLQGNQETQYF
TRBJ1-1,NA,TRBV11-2,TGTGCCAGCAGCTTATCCGGACAAATGAACACTGAAGCTTTCTTT,CASSLSGQMNTEAFF
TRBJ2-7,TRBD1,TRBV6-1,TGTGCCAGCAGTGTGATGGGACAGGGTGGCGAGCAGTACTTC,CASSVMGQGGEQYF
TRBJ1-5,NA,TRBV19,TGTGCCAGTAGTATCAGGGGCAATCAGCCCCAGCATTTT,CASSIRGNQPQHF
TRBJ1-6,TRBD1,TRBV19,TGTGCCAGTAGTGGGGCACAGGGGAAAAATAATTCACCCCTCCACTTT,CASSGAQGKNNSPLHF
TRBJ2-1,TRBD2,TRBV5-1,TGCGCCAGCAGCGGGAGGGTTAAGGATGGTGAGCAGTTCTTC,CASSGRVKDGEQFF
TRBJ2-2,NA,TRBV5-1,TGCGCCAGCAGCTTTCCAGGGCTAAACACCGGGGAGCTGTTTTTT,CASSFPGLNTGELFF
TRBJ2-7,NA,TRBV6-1,TGTGCCAGCAGTGAAGAGGGGGGGCAGCTCGAGCAGTACTTC,CASSEEGGQLEQYF
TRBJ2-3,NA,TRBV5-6,TGTGCCAGCAGTTCTTACGGGAGTAGCACAGATACGCAGTATTTT,CASSSYGSSTDTQYF
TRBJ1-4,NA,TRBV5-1,TGCGCCAGCAGCTTGGTTCGGGGGGCGTTTAATGAAAAACTGTTTTTT,CASSLVRGAFNEKLFF